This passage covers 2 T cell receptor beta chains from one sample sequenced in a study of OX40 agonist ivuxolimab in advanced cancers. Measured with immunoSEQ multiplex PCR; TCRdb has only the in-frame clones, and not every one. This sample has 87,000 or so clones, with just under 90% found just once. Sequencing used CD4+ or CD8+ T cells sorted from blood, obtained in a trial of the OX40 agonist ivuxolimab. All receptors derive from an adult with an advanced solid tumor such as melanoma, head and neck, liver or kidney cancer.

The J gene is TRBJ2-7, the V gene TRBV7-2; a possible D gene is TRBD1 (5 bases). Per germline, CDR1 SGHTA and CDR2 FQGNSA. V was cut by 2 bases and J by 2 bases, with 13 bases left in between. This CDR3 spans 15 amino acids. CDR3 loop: CASSLQGDTTYEQYF. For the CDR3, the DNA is TGTGCCAGCAGCTTACAGGGCGACACAACCTACGAGCAGTACTTC.

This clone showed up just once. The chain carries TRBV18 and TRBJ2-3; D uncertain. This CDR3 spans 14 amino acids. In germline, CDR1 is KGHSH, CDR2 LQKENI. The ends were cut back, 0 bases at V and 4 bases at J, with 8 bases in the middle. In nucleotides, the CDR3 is TGTGCCAGCTCACCACCGACCGTCCCAGATACGCAGTATTTT. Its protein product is CASSPPTVPDTQYF.